Below, 28 T cell receptor beta chains from the same sample are listed, as sequenced in a study of cytomegalovirus exposure and HLA in healthy donors. PCR employed 60 Vbeta and 13 Jbeta primers. Profiling relied on immunoSEQ multiplex PCR, and the TCRdb table lists in-frame clones only, not all of them. The sample has some 180,000 clones, around 75% seen once. The sample was PBMCs. These receptor sequences come from a male donor in good health and CMV-seronegative.

The CDR3 sequence: CASSLELAGGRDTQYF. The CDR3 DNA sequence: TGTGCCAGCAGCTTAGAGTTAGCGGGGGGGAGAGATACGCAGTATTTT. V gene TRBV11-1 combines with J gene TRBJ2-3; 11 bases line up with TRBD2. J lost 5 bases, V lost 1 base, and 5 bases had no gene match. Germline V gene lookup returns CDR1 SGHAT and CDR2 FQDESV (reference sequence). The CDR3 is 16 residues long. The variable domain in full, with the rest retrieved from reference TRBV11-1 and TRBJ2-3, is EAEVAQSPRYKITEKSQAVAFWCDPISGHATLYWYRQILGQGPELLVQFQDESVVDDSQLPKDRFSAERLKGVDSTLKIQPAELGDSAMYLCASSLELAGGRDTQYFGPGTRLTVL.

This clone was detected once. V gene TRBV29-1 combines with J gene TRBJ1-2; 7 bases are shared with TRBD1. Germline loops: CDR1 SQVTM, CDR2 ANQGSEA. J was trimmed by 8 bases and V by 1 base; bases with no gene match: 10. CDR3 size: 14 residues. For the CDR3, the DNA is TGCAGCGTTGAAGTTTTGGCAGGGGGTTACGGCTACACCTTC. Protein sequence: CSVEVLAGGYGYTF.

This sequence joins TRBV13 and TRBJ1-1; 7 bases fit TRBD1. This CDR3 contains 15 residues. Germline V gene sequence: CDR1 PRHDT, CDR2 FYEKMQ (reference sequence). V lost 5 bases, J lost 0 bases, and 6 bases stayed unmatched. The CDR3 DNA follows: TGTGCCAGCAGCGTTAACAGGGGTGTGAACACTGAAGCTTTCTTT. It yields the protein CASSVNRGVNTEAFF.

This clone was picked up a small number of times. The rearrangement joins TRBV7-6 to TRBJ2-2; 9 bases agree with TRBD2. Germline trimming cut 5 bases from V and 1 base from J; bases unmatched to any gene: 8. Per germline, CDR1 SGHVS and CDR2 FNYEAQ. The CDR3 totals 17 residues. CDR3 DNA sequence: TGTGCCAGCAGCCTCACCCTAGCGGGGAGGAACACCGGGGAGCTGTTTTTT. Translating gives CASSLTLAGRNTGELFF.

This clone has only a few counts. The rearrangement links TRBV5-1 to TRBJ2-5; 8 bases align to TRBD1. V lost 4 bases and J lost 1; bases outside the gene matches: 3. Germline-derived CDR1 and CDR2 are SGHRS and YFSETQ. This CDR3 spans 14 amino acids. CDR3 protein: CASSGGTGQETQYF. The CDR3 DNA follows: TGCGCCAGCAGCGGCGGGACAGGCCAAGAGACCCAGTACTTC.

Only one count was recorded for this clone. The V call is TRBV2, the J call TRBJ2-1; TRBD2 agrees at 7 bases. There are 13 residues in the CDR3. Per the germline V gene, CDR1 is SNHLY and CDR2 is FYNNEI. The V and J ends lost 3 bases and 4 bases, in that order; junction bases with no gene match: 0. The CDR3 sequence: CASSDGGYNEQFF. The CDR3 DNA sequence: TGTGCCAGCAGTGACGGGGGGTACAATGAGCAGTTCTTC.

The chain joins TRBV7-8 to TRBJ1-5; D may be TRBD1 (6 bases). Per germline, CDR1 SGHVS and CDR2 FQNEAQ. Trimming removed 5 bases at V and 1 base at J, with 15 bases between. The CDR3 runs to 16 residues. The CDR3 coding sequence is TGTGCCAGCAGCGGTACAGGGCAGCCGAGCAATCAGCCCCAGCATTTT. Protein: CASSGTGQPSNQPQHF.

The V and J genes are TRBV10-2 and TRBJ1-2; D may be TRBD1 (5 bases). This CDR3 comprises 14 residues. With 0 bases removed from V and 0 bases from J, the gap between germline ends came to 5 bases. Germline V CDR1 and CDR2: WSHSY, SAAADI. The CDR3 loop is CASSESTANYGYTF. DNA of the CDR3: TGCGCCAGCAGTGAGTCGACAGCTAACTATGGCTACACCTTC.

This sequence joins TRBV7-2 and TRBJ1-3, with D unresolved. V was pared by 7 bases and J by 1 base, with 5 bases between. In germline, CDR1 is SGHTA, CDR2 FQGNSA. This CDR3 has 12 amino acids. CDR3 in DNA: TGTGCCAGCACGGTATCTGGAAACACCATATATTTT. Translating gives CASTVSGNTIYF.

The rearrangement uses TRBV9 and TRBJ1-6; D is possibly TRBD1 (5 bases). V was pared by 5 bases and J by 1 base, with 7 bases between. The CDR3 consists of 14 residues. The germline V gene encodes CDR1 SGDLS and CDR2 YYNGEE. The CDR3 sequence: CASSRQSYNSPLHF. DNA for the CDR3: TGTGCCAGCAGTCGACAGTCCTATAATTCACCCCTCCACTTT.

The rearrangement links TRBV6-1 to TRBJ1-1; no clear D. The germline V gene encodes CDR1 MNHNS and CDR2 SASEGT. Trimming cost V 5 bases and J 7 bases, with 14 bases left between them. The CDR3 is 13 residues long. The CDR3 coding sequence is TGTGCCAGCAGTCCGGCCAGGAACGATGAAGCTTTCTTT. Its protein product is CASSPARNDEAFF.

This clone has only a few counts. This chain links TRBV4-1 with TRBJ1-2; 8 nucleotides match TRBD1. There are 14 residues in the CDR3. Germline CDR1 MGHRA, CDR2 YSYEKL. The V and J ends lost 5 bases and 2 bases, in that order; junction bases with no gene match: 4. This CDR3 is CASSWTGRNYGYTF. CDR3 DNA sequence: TGCGCCAGCAGCTGGACAGGGCGGAACTATGGCTACACCTTC.

The sample holds a few counts of this clone. This rearrangement joins TRBV5-1 to TRBJ1-3; unclear D gene. Deletions cut 0 bases from V and 0 bases from J, with 13 bases between. The CDR3 is 17 residues long. In germline, CDR1 is SGHRS, CDR2 YFSETQ. The CDR3 sequence is CASSLAGFSSSGNTIYF. The CDR3 DNA follows: TGCGCCAGCAGCTTGGCCGGTTTCTCAAGCTCTGGAAACACCATATATTTT.

This clone was seen only a few times. The chain has TRBV6-1 and TRBJ1-6, with D maybe TRBD1 (5 bases). V was clipped by 10 bases and J by 13 bases, with 20 bases between them. The V gene's germline CDR1 is MNHNS and CDR2 SASEGT. The CDR3 runs to 13 residues. The chain's CDR3 is CATQQAPTLPLHF. In nucleotides, the CDR3 is TGTGCCACCCAACAGGCTCCCACGTTGCCCCTCCACTTT.

The chain is built from TRBV19 and TRBJ2-7; 9 positions agree with TRBD1. The CDR3 is 15 amino acids. Germline loops: CDR1 LNHDA, CDR2 SQIVND (reference sequence). Germline trimming cut 5 bases from V and 3 bases from J; bases unmatched to any gene: 8. CDR3 DNA sequence: TGTGCCAGTAGTCCACAGGGGGCATCGCACTACGAGCAGTACTTC. Its protein product is CASSPQGASHYEQYF.

The chain combines TRBV28 with TRBJ1-5, with D possibly being TRBD1 (5 bases). The CDR3 sequence is 15 residues long. The V end was cut by 7 bases, the J end by 0 bases, with 13 bases between. Germline assignment: CDR1 MDHEN and CDR2 SYDVKM. The CDR3 DNA reads as TGTGCCAGCACCGCGGGGCAGTATAGCAATCAGCCCCAGCATTTT. Its translation is CASTAGQYSNQPQHF.

This chain links TRBV7-9 with TRBJ2-2, with TRBD2 matching 7 bases. Trimming cost V 6 bases and J 3 bases; bases outside gene matches: 10. Germline values: CDR1 SEHNR, CDR2 FQNEAQ (reference sequence). CDR3 length: 16 amino acids. The CDR3 DNA follows: TGTGCCAGCAGTCACGCCTTGCGGGAGTACACCGGGGAGCTGTTTTTT. Amino acid sequence: CASSHALREYTGELFF.

The chain links TRBV13 to TRBJ2-1; D might be TRBD2 (5 bases). Trimming left V 0 bases short and J 7 bases short, with 10 bases between. CDR3 length equals 14 residues. Germline values: CDR1 PRHDT, CDR2 FYEKMQ (reference sequence). CDR3 loop: CASSLGFRRNEQFF. As DNA, the CDR3 is TGTGCCAGCAGCTTAGGGTTCAGGAGGAATGAGCAGTTCTTC.

This clone was found a few times. The chain uses TRBV18 and TRBJ1-2; D might be TRBD1 (6 bases). Trimming removed 5 bases from V and 4 bases from J, with 17 bases in between. Germline-derived CDR1 and CDR2 are KGHSH and LQKENI. The CDR3 runs 15 residues. CDR3 bases: TGTGCCAGCTCATTACGGACAGCCCTACCCTATGGCTACACCTTC. Translation gives CASSLRTALPYGYTF.

The V and J genes are TRBV7-9 and TRBJ1-3; D gene ambiguous. Germline V CDR1 and CDR2: SEHNR, FQNEAQ (reference sequence). This CDR3 region has 14 residues. Trimming took 5 bases from V and 7 from J, leaving 15 bases between them. The DNA of the CDR3 is TGTGCCAGCAGCCCTCAGGTTACGGGGAACACCATATATTTT. Translation: CASSPQVTGNTIYF.

The J gene is TRBJ2-7, the V gene TRBV6-1, with 10 bases matching TRBD1. V lost 8 bases to trimming and J lost 3 bases; unmatched junction nucleotides: 1. The CDR3 has 12 residues. Germline V lookup: CDR1 MNHNS, CDR2 SASEGT. This chain's CDR3 is CASGDRGYEQYF. Here the CDR3 DNA reads TGTGCCAGCGGGGACAGGGGCTACGAGCAGTACTTC.

The gene calls are TRBV14 and TRBJ2-7; 9 bases fit TRBD1. The CDR3 length is 14 residues. CDR1 is SGHDN, CDR2 FVKESK, per germline. J gave up 5 bases and V 4 bases, and 6 bases lay outside the gene matches. CDR3 residues: CASSLQGAFDEQYF. In DNA, the CDR3 is TGTGCCAGCAGCCTACAGGGGGCTTTCGACGAGCAGTACTTC.

The V call is TRBV9, the J call TRBJ1-2, with 7 bases lining up with TRBD1. CDR3 length: 14 residues. Looked up from germline, CDR1 is SGDLS and CDR2 is YYNGEE. Unmatched junction bases numbered 7, after V lost 6 bases and J lost 2 bases. CDR3 protein: CASTRDSTNYGYTF. The CDR3 DNA follows: TGTGCCAGCACCAGGGACAGCACAAACTATGGCTACACCTTC.

In its sample, this clone was seen once. This chain links TRBV30 with TRBJ1-2; 8 nucleotides agree with TRBD1. V shed 2 bases, J shed 8 bases, and the junction held 16 bases outside the gene matches. The germline CDR1 and CDR2 sequences are GTSNPN and SVGIG (reference sequence). The CDR3 consists of 16 residues. The CDR3 bases are TGTGCCTGGAGTTTGCGCCGGGCAGGGGGCCAAAAGGGCTACACCTTC. It encodes CAWSLRRAGGQKGYTF.

The chain joins TRBV27 to TRBJ2-1, with 9 positions matching TRBD2. The ends lost 7 bases at V and 0 bases at J; junction bases unmatched: 13. CDR1 and CDR2 (germline): MNHEY, SMNVEV (reference sequence). The CDR3 is made up of 18 amino acids. In DNA form, the CDR3 reads TGTGCCAGCAATGTTGGCGGGGGGGCGACGGGCTCCTACAATGAGCAGTTCTTC. Translation: CASNVGGGATGSYNEQFF.

The chain employs TRBV27 and TRBJ2-1; D unresolved. V lost 6 bases to trimming and J lost 6 bases, with 6 bases between them. Germline V gene lookup returns CDR1 MNHEY and CDR2 SMNVEV (reference sequence). The CDR3 consists of 11 residues. CDR3 sequence: CASRIVNEQFF. In nucleotides, the CDR3 is TGTGCCAGCAGAATAGTCAATGAGCAGTTCTTC.

The genes are TRBV27 and TRBJ1-5; TRBD1 might be the D (6 bases). Germline values: CDR1 MNHEY, CDR2 SMNVEV (reference sequence). This CDR3 contains 13 residues. The ends were cut back, 7 bases at V and 6 bases at J, with 13 bases in the middle. CDR3 sequence reads: CASTGVGSQPQHF. The CDR3 DNA reads as TGTGCCAGCACAGGGGTTGGAAGTCAGCCCCAGCATTTT.

The rearrangement uses TRBV11-2 and TRBJ2-1; D is undetermined. The V and J ends lost 5 bases and 0 bases respectively, with 8 bases between them. This CDR3 contains 14 residues. CDR1 and CDR2 from the germline V gene are SGHAT and FQNNGV. This chain's CDR3 is CASSPYGSYNEQFF. The CDR3 coding sequence is TGTGCCAGCAGCCCCTACGGCTCCTACAATGAGCAGTTCTTC.